The 8 T cell receptor beta chains reported below all come from one sample, sequenced in a study of OX40 agonist ivuxolimab in advanced cancers. Sequenced by immunoSEQ multiplex PCR; TCRdb stores in-frame clones only, minus some. The table has over 150,000 clones, 85% to 95% seen once. Sequencing was performed on CD4+ or CD8+ T cells sorted from blood, taken in a trial of the OX40 agonist ivuxolimab. The receptor set was obtained from an adult with an advanced solid tumor such as melanoma, head and neck, liver or kidney cancer.

This chain connects TRBV5-6 to TRBJ1-1; 9 bases are shared with TRBD1. Germline V CDR1 and CDR2: SGHDT, YYEEEE. V lost 2 bases to trimming and J lost 8 bases; unmatched junction nucleotides: 16. The CDR3 extends over 17 amino acids. The CDR3 coding sequence is TGTGCCAGCAGCTTAATAGTAACAGGGGGCTCCTTCGGGGAAGCTTTCTTT. Its translation is CASSLIVTGGSFGEAFF.

The J gene is TRBJ2-1, the V gene TRBV4-2; D tentatively fits TRBD1 or TRBD2 (6 bases each). This CDR3 comprises 15 residues. CDR1 LGHNA and CDR2 YNFKEQ come from the germline V gene. Trimming took 0 bases from V and 15 from J, leaving 21 bases between them. CDR3 residues: CASSQDLGARRVLFF. The CDR3 DNA is TGTGCCAGCAGCCAAGATTTGGGGGCGCGGAGGGTTTTGTTCTTC.

This chain uses TRBV10-2 with TRBJ2-7; D is ambiguous. CDR3 size: 12 residues. Germline V CDR1 and CDR2: WSHSY, SAAADI. Trimming cost V 8 bases and J 6 bases, with 14 bases left between them. The CDR3 loop is CASGGQVREQYF. Here the CDR3 DNA reads TGCGCCAGCGGTGGGCAGGTTCGCGAGCAGTACTTC.

The chain joins TRBV18 to TRBJ2-5; D is unresolved. Germline CDR1 and CDR2: KGHSH and LQKENI. This CDR3 contains 13 residues. Trimming removed 3 bases from V and 4 bases from J, with 9 bases in between. For the CDR3, the DNA is TGTGCCAGCTCACCTGGAATTCGAGAGACCCAGTACTTC. Amino acids: CASSPGIRETQYF. The entire variable domain, with the rest obtained from reference TRBV18 and TRBJ2-5, is as follows: NAGVMQNPRHLVRRRGQEARLRCSPMKGHSHVYWYRQLPEEGLKFMVYLQKENIIDESGMPKERFSAEFPKEGPSILRIQQVVRGDSAAYFCASSPGIRETQYFGPGTRLLVL.

The CDR3 is CASSYLPVLHTYEQYF. Written as DNA, the CDR3 is TGTGCCAGCAGCTACTTACCAGTATTACACACCTACGAGCAGTACTTC. The V gene is TRBV7-9, the J gene TRBJ2-7; no clear D. V lost 4 bases and J 2 bases, leaving 18 bases between the germline ends. The CDR3 spans 16 residues. Looked up from germline, CDR1 is SEHNR and CDR2 is FQNEAQ (reference sequence).

The J gene is TRBJ2-1, the V gene TRBV5-4; the D gene could be TRBD1 or TRBD2 (5 bases each). Germline CDR1 SGHNT, CDR2 YYREEE (reference sequence). V lost 0 bases, J lost 9 bases, and 13 bases lay in between. The CDR3 loop spans 14 amino acids. CDR3 sequence: CASSLGQGGGEQFF. In DNA form, the CDR3 reads TGTGCCAGCAGCTTGGGCCAGGGTGGGGGTGAGCAGTTCTTC.

The CDR3 spells CASSLGGNKDSPLHF. CDR3 nucleotides: TGTGCCAGCAGCTTGGGGGGGAATAAGGATTCACCCCTCCACTTT. The chain joins TRBV5-4 to TRBJ1-6; D is perhaps TRBD1 (5 bases). From germline, CDR1 is SGHNT and CDR2 YYREEE (reference sequence). The V and J ends lost 0 bases and 8 bases respectively, with 12 bases between them. The CDR3 covers 15 residues.

The chain joins TRBV7-3 to TRBJ1-3; unclear D gene. The CDR3 is made up of 16 amino acids. Trimming pared 1 base from V and 0 bases from J, leaving 10 bases between. CDR1 is SGHTA and CDR2 is FQGTGA in the germline V gene. CDR3 region: CASSLMAASSGNTIYF. DNA of the CDR3: TGTGCCAGCAGCTTAATGGCAGCATCCTCTGGAAACACCATATATTTT.